This TCR beta chain was found in a study of shared clonotypes between healthy human individuals. For the study at large: There were three CD4 naive, three CD4 memory, two CD8 naive and one CD8 memory plates per donor.

Of note for this clone: The target antigen is unknown.

Libraries were prepared by immunoSEQ multiplex PCR; TCRdb keeps only in-frame clonotypes and omits some of them. The data contain roughly 2.4 million clones, around 95% of them singletons. Splitting the CD4+ cells yielded a CD45RA+ naive subset and a CD45RA-negative memory subset. V gave up 5 bases and J gave up 7 bases, with 20 bases separating them. Germline V CDR1 and CDR2: GTSNPN, SVGIG (reference sequence). CDR3 size: 14 residues. Study findings and constraints: Richness estimates generally favored naive over memory subsets. Rarefaction showed sorted-subset sequencing was incomplete despite large depth.

What was sequenced was naive CD4+ T cells sorted from blood. The subset: CD45RA+ positively selected. The sequence came from a man between 18 and 29 years old in good health. The chain carries TRBV30 and TRBJ1-2, with D possibly TRBD1 on 6 matching bases. In DNA form, the CDR3 reads TGTGCCTGGGGCCGGGACAACCGGGTAGGTGGCTACACCTTC. It encodes CAWGRDNRVGGYTF.